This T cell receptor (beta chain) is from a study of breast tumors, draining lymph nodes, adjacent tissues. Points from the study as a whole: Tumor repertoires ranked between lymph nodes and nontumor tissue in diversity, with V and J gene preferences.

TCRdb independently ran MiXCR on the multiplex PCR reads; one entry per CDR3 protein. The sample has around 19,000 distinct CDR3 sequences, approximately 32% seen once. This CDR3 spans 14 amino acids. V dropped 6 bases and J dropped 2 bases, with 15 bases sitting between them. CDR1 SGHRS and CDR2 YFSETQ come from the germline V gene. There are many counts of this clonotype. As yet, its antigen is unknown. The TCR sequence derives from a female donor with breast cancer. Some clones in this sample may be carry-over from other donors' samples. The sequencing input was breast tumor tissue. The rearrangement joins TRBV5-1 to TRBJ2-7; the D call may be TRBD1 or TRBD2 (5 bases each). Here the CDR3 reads CASTHTGRTYEQYF. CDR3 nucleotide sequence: TGCGCCAGCACCCATACGGGACGCACCTACGAGCAGTACTTC.